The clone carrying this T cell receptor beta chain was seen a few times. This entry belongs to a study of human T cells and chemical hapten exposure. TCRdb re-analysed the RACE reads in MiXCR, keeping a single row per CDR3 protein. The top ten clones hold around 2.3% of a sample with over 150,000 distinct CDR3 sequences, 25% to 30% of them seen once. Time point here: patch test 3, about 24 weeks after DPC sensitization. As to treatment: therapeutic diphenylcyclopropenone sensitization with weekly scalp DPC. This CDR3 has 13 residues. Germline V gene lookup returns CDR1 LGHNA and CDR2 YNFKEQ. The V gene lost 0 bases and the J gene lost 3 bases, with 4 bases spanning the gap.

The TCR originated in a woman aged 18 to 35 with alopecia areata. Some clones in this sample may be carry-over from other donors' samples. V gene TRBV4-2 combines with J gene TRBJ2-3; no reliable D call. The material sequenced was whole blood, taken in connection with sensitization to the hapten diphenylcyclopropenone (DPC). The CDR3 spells CASSQDKTDTQYF. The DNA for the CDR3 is TGTGCCAGCAGCCAAGACAAAACAGATACGCAGTATTTT.